These 13 T cell receptor beta chains were all obtained from the same sample, sequenced in a study of shared clonotypes between healthy human individuals. Method: immunoSEQ multiplex PCR; TCRdb's copy keeps in-frame clones and lacks some. The table shows about 1.5 million clones, with around 97% occurring only once. The sample consisted of naive CD4+ T cells sorted from blood. Indicated subset: CD45RA+ positively selected. The receptors originated from a man aged 25 to 45 in good health.

On this clone: In the same sample, other DNA sequences code for this CDR3. This chain links TRBV14 with TRBJ1-1; unclear D gene. Germline-derived CDR1 and CDR2 are SGHDN and FVKESK. The CDR3 runs to 11 residues. V lost 3 bases to trimming and J lost 1 base, with 0 bases between them. CDR3 in DNA: TGTGCCAGCAGCCAGAACACTGAAGCTTTCTTT. The encoded protein is CASSQNTEAFF.

The V call is TRBV15, the J call TRBJ1-5; D possibly corresponds to TRBD1 (6 bases). The CDR3 is 15 residues long. Trimming shortened V by 3 bases and J by 9 bases, and 18 bases separated the two germline ends. Germline V gives CDR1 LNHNV, CDR2 YYDKDF (reference sequence). The CDR3 is CATSREGGYGRPQHF. As DNA, the CDR3 is TGTGCCACCAGCAGGGAAGGGGGATATGGTAGGCCCCAGCATTTT.

The V call is TRBV7-6, the J call TRBJ1-1; a weak D match, TRBD1 (6 bases). V lost 1 base and J 4 bases, leaving 10 bases between the germline ends. Per germline, CDR1 SGHVS and CDR2 FNYEAQ. The CDR3 runs 14 residues. The CDR3 loop reads CASSLGGRSTEAFF. For the CDR3, the DNA is TGTGCCAGCAGCTTAGGGGGGCGCAGCACTGAAGCTTTCTTT.

CDR3 DNA sequence: TGTGCCAGCAGATACCCCTCGGTCGAGAACACTGAAGCTTTCTTT. Residues: CASRYPSVENTEAFF. The rearrangement links TRBV2 to TRBJ1-1; D is unresolved. V was clipped by 6 bases and J by 1 base, with 15 bases between them. The CDR3 spans 15 residues. CDR1 SNHLY and CDR2 FYNNEI come from the germline V gene.

The rearrangement joins TRBV19 to TRBJ1-2; D possibly corresponds to TRBD1 (6 bases). The CDR3 extends over 15 amino acids. Deletions cut 4 bases from V and 4 bases from J, with 16 bases between. CDR1 and CDR2 (germline): LNHDA, SQIVND (reference sequence). The CDR3 is CASSRRQELAYGYTF. For the CDR3, the DNA is TGTGCCAGTAGTAGACGACAGGAGCTTGCCTATGGCTACACCTTC.

V gene TRBV18 combines with J gene TRBJ2-3; D unclear. The CDR3 contains 13 residues. Trimming pared 0 bases from V and 4 bases from J, leaving 5 bases between. Germline CDR1 reads KGHSH; CDR2 reads LQKENI. The chain's CDR3 is CASSPPYPDTQYF. Written as DNA, the CDR3 is TGTGCCAGCTCACCACCGTATCCAGATACGCAGTATTTT.

V gene TRBV28 combines with J gene TRBJ1-1, with D tentatively TRBD1 (5 bases). Trimming removed 4 bases from V and 4 bases from J, with 16 bases in between. CDR1 is MDHEN and CDR2 is SYDVKM in the germline V gene. CDR3 length: 15 residues. The CDR3 here is CASSSWTKGGTEAFF. In DNA form, the CDR3 reads TGTGCCAGCAGTTCGTGGACAAAGGGCGGCACTGAAGCTTTCTTT.

The V and J genes are TRBV6-5 and TRBJ1-5; a possible D gene is TRBD1 (5 bases). Trimming left V 6 bases short and J 3 bases short, with 15 bases between. The CDR3 covers 15 residues. Germline-derived CDR1 and CDR2 are MNHEY and SVGAGI. This CDR3 reads CASSPARGHNQPQHF. In DNA, the CDR3 is TGTGCCAGCAGCCCCGCTAGGGGTCACAATCAGCCCCAGCATTTT.

The V gene is TRBV5-1, the J gene TRBJ2-7; D is ambiguous. The CDR3 runs 11 residues. The V gene's germline CDR1 is SGHRS and CDR2 YFSETQ. V lost 0 bases and J lost 12, with 10 bases in between. CDR3 sequence: CASSLDSVPYF. The CDR3 region has the DNA TGCGCCAGCAGCTTGGATTCGGTCCCGTACTTC.

The chain has TRBV5-1 and TRBJ1-2; the D is unclear. The germline V and J ends were trimmed by 0 bases and 7 bases, with 10 bases remaining between them. Germline-derived CDR1 and CDR2 are SGHRS and YFSETQ. The CDR3 has 13 amino acids. The CDR3 DNA sequence: TGCGCCAGCAGCTTGGGAAAAGTATTTGGCTACACCTTC. Its protein is CASSLGKVFGYTF.

V is TRBV4-3 and J is TRBJ2-7; a possible D gene is TRBD1 (6 bases). This CDR3 region has 14 residues. The germline gives CDR1 LGHNA, CDR2 YSLEER. V lost 3 bases, J lost 5 bases, and 14 bases lay in between. The CDR3: CASSHLRDNNEQYF. Written as DNA, the CDR3 is TGCGCCAGCAGCCATCTCCGGGACAACAACGAGCAGTACTTC.

Only one count was recorded for this clone. The J gene is TRBJ1-5, the V gene TRBV11-1; D is possibly TRBD1 (5 bases). The CDR3 loop spans 14 amino acids. Germline V lookup: CDR1 SGHAT, CDR2 FQDESV (reference sequence). The ends were cut back, 3 bases at V and 3 bases at J, with 9 bases in the middle. CDR3 nucleotide sequence: TGTGCCAGCAGCTTCGGGACCGCCAATCAGCCCCAGCATTTT. It specifies CASSFGTANQPQHF.

The chain couples TRBV5-4 to TRBJ2-6; D ambiguous. CDR1 is SGHNT and CDR2 is YYREEE in the germline V gene (reference sequence). CDR3 length: 15 residues. V was pared by 7 bases and J by 0 bases, with 11 bases between. The CDR3, as DNA: TGTGCCAGCGAGACGGCGAGCTCTGGGGCCAACGTCCTGACTTTC. Amino acids: CASETASSGANVLTF.